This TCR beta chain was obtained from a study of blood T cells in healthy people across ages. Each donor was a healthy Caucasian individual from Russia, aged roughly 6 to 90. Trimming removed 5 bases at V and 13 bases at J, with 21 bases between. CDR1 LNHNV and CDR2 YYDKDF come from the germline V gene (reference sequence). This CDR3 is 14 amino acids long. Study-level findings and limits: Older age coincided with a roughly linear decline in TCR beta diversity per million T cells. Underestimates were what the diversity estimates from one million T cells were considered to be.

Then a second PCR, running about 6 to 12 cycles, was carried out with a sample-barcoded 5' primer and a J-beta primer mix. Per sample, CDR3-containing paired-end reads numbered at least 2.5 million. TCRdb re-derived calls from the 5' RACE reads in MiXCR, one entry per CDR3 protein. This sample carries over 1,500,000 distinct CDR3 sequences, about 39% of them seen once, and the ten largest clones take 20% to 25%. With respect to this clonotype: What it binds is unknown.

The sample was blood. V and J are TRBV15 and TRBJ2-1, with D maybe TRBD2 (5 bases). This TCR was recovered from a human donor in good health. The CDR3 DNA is TGTGCCACCAGCTTGGACTTAGCTCGAGAGACCCAGTTCTTC. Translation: CATSLDLARETQFF.